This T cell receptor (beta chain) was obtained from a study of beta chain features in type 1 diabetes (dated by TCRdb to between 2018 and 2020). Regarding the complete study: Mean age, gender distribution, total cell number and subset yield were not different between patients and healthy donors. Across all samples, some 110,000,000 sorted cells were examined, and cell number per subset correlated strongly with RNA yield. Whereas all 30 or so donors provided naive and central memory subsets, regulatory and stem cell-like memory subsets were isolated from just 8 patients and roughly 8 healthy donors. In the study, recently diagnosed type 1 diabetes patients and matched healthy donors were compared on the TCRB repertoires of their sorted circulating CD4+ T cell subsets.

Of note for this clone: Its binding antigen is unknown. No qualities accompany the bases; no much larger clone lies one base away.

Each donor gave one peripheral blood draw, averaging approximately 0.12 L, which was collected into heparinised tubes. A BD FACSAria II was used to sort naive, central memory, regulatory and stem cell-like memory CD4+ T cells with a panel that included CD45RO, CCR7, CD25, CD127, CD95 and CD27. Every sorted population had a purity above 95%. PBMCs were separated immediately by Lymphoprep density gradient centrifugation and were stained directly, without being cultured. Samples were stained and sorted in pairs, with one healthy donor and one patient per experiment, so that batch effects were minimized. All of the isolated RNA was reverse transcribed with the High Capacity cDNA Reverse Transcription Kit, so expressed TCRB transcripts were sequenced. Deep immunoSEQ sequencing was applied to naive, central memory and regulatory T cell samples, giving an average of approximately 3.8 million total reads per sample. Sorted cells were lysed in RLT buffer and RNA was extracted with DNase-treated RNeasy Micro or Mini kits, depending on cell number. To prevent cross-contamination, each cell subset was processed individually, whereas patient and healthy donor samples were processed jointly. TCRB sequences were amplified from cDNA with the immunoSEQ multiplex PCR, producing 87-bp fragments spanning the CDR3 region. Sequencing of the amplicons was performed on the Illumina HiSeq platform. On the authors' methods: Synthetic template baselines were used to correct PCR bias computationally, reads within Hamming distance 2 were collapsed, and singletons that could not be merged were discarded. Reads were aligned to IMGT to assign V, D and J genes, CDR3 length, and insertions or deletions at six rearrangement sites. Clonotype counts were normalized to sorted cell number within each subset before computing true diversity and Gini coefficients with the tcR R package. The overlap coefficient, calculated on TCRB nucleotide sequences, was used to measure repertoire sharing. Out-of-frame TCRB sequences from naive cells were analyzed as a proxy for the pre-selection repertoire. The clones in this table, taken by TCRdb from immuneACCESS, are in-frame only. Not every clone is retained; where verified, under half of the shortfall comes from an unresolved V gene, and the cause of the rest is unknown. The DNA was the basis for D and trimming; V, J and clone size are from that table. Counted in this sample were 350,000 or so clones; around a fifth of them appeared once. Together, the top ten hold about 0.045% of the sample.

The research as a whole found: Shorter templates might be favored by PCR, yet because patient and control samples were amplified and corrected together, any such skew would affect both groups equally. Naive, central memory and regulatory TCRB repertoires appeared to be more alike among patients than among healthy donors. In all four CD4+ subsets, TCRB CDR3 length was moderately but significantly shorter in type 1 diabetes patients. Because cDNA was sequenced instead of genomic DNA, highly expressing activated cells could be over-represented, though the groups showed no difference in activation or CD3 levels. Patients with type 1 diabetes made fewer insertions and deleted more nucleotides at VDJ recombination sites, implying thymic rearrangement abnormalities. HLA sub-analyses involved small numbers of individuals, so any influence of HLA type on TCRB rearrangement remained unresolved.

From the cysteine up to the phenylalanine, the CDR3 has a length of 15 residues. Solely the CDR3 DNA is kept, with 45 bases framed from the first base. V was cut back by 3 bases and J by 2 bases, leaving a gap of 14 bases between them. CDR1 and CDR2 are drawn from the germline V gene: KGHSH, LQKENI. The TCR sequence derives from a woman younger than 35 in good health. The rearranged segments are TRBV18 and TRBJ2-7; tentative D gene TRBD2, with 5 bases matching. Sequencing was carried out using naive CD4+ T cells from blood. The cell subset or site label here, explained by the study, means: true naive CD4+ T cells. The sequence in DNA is TGTGCCAGCTCACCCCAGACGGGGAAGACCTACGAGCAGTACTTC. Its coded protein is CASSPQTGKTYEQYF.